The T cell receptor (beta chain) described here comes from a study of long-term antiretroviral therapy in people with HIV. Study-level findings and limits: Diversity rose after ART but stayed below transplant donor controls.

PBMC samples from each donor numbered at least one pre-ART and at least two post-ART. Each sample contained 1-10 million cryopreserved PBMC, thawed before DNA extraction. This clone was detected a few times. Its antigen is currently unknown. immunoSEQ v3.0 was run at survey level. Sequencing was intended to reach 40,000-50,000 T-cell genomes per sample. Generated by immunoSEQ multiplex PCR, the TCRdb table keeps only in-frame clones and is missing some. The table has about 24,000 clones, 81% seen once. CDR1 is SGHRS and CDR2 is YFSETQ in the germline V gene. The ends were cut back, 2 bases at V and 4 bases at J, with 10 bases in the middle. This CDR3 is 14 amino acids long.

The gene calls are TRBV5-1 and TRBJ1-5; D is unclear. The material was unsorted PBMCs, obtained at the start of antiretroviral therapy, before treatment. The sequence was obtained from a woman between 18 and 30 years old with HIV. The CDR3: CASSFSNLNQPQHF. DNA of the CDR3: TGCGCCAGCAGCTTCTCCAATTTAAATCAGCCCCAGCATTTT.